Given below is one T cell receptor beta chain in context. V lost 2 bases and J 6 bases, leaving 10 bases between the germline ends. Germline V lookup: CDR1 WSHSY, CDR2 SAAADI. CDR3 size: 13 residues. This entry belongs to a study of blood T cell repertoires in COVID-19. The assay was immunoSEQ multiplex PCR, and TCRdb's table has in-frame clones only and misses some. Of some 220,000 clones in the sample, more than 75% are singletons; the top ten hold roughly 2.6%. Sample: peripheral blood. This chain uses TRBV10-2 with TRBJ1-2; possible D gene TRBD1, 5 bases. The TCR comes from a man over 45 who had recovered from COVID-19. Here the CDR3 DNA reads TGCGCCAGCAGTGAGGTGTCAGGGCATGGCTACACCTTC. Protein product: CASSEVSGHGYTF.